The following is a T cell receptor (beta chain) sequence with its context. Its antigen remains unknown. Distinct nucleotide sequences in the sample also encode this CDR3. Assay used: immunoSEQ multiplex PCR; TCRdb lists only in-frame clones, some missing. Of over a million clones in the sample, 97% to 99% were seen once. V was clipped by 0 bases and J by 5 bases, with 4 bases between them. The germline V gene encodes CDR1 GTSNPN and CDR2 SVGIG (reference sequence). The CDR3 is 11 residues long. The sample comes from a study of shared clonotypes between healthy human individuals. Study-wide results and limits: The sampled material consisted only of blood, and tissue repertoires are likely to differ. In a handful of donors, approximately 5% of naive CD4 clonotypes appeared in common. Compared with clonotypes that all four donors shared, non-shared clonotypes had lower generation probabilities.

This chain joins TRBV30 and TRBJ2-5, with D hard to call. Sample: naive CD4+ T cells sorted from blood. Subset defined: CD45RA+ positively selected. The receptor was derived from a man aged 25-45 years in good health. This chain's CDR3 is CAWSVRETQYF. CDR3 coding DNA: TGTGCCTGGAGTGTACGCGAGACCCAGTACTTC. The whole variable domain, filled in from reference TRBV30 and TRBJ2-5, reads SQTIHQWPATLVQPVGSPLSLECTVEGTSNPNLYWYRQAAGRGLQLLFYSVGIGQISSEVPQNLSASRPQDRQFILSSKKLLLSDSGFYLCAWSVRETQYFGPGTRLLVL.